These T cell receptor beta chains were read from a single sample in a study of cytomegalovirus exposure and HLA in healthy donors. Assay: immunoSEQ multiplex PCR; the TCRdb copy retains only in-frame clones and omits some. The sample totals 110,000 to 150,000 clones. The sequencing sample was made of PBMCs. All receptors derive from a male donor in good health and CMV-seronegative. Both conserved end residues are part of each CDR3. The order of the fields is D gene, V gene, J gene, CDR3 DNA, CDR3 protein. A D gene is named only where the DNA matches it firmly.

>TRBD1|TRBV6-5|TRBJ1-3
TGTGCCAGCAGTGAACAGGGGGCGGGAAACACCATATATTTT
CASSEQGAGNTIYF
>NA|TRBV15|TRBJ1-4
TGTGCCACCAGCAGAGATGGTCAAGCGGTCGAAAAACTGTTTTTT
CATSRDGQAVEKLFF
>NA|TRBV5-6|TRBJ1-2
TGTGCCAGCAGCTTCCCCCGGCTTGGAACCCACTACGATGGCTACACCTTC
CASSFPRLGTHYDGYTF
>TRBD1|TRBV5-6|TRBJ1-1
TGTGCCAGCAGATGGACAGGGGACCGTGAGGCTTTCTTT
CASRWTGDREAFF
>TRBD1|TRBV9|TRBJ1-1
TGTGCCAGCAGCGTAGGCCCCGGACAGGGGAGAAATACTGAAGCTTTCTTT
CASSVGPGQGRNTEAFF
>NA|TRBV28|TRBJ1-2
TGTGCCAGCAGTTTAAGTCAGAACTATGGCTACACCTTC
CASSLSQNYGYTF
>TRBD1|TRBV11-3|TRBJ1-1
TGTGCCAGCAGCTCCGGACAGGGTTACACTGAAGCTTTCTTT
CASSSGQGYTEAFF
>TRBD2|TRBV5-1|TRBJ2-1
TGCGCCAGCAGGACCGACGGGGGGAGCGTCTACAATGAGCAGTTCTTC
CASRTDGGSVYNEQFF
>NA|TRBV9|TRBJ1-6
TGTGCCGGCATTCCCACGAACAGACAGACAAATTCACCCCTCCACTTT
CAGIPTNRQTNSPLHF
>NA|TRBV7-2|TRBJ2-3
TGTGCCAGCAGCTTGGAGGCGGTGGTCACAGATACGCAGTATTTT
CASSLEAVVTDTQYF
>TRBD2|TRBV5-1|TRBJ2-1
TGCGCCAGCAGCTTCCTTAGCGGGGCTAACAATGAGCAGTTCTTC
CASSFLSGANNEQFF
>NA|TRBV30|TRBJ2-5
TGTGCCTGGGTCTGGGCCCCTGGGGAGACCCAGTACTTC
CAWVWAPGETQYF
>TRBD1|TRBV2|TRBJ1-6
TGTGCCAGCAGCCCGGACAGGGGACGAAAAGAATCACCCCTCCACTTT
CASSPDRGRKESPLHF
>TRBD2|TRBV7-6|TRBJ2-2
TGTGCCAGCAGCTTAACGGGGGGGAGCACCGGGGAGCTGTTTTTT
CASSLTGGSTGELFF
>NA|TRBV13|TRBJ2-5
TGTGCCAGCAGCCCCCATTGGGCAGGTGGGGAGACCCAGTACTTC
CASSPHWAGGETQYF
>TRBD2|TRBV9|TRBJ2-1
TGTGCCAGCAGCCGATACCTAGCGGGTGCCTACAATGAGCAGTTCTTC
CASSRYLAGAYNEQFF
>NA|TRBV4-2|TRBJ2-5
TGTGCCAGCAGCCAAGATCGGAGGGAAGAGACCCAGTACTTC
CASSQDRREETQYF
>TRBD2|TRBV9|TRBJ2-1
TGTGCCAGCAGCGTCCTAGCGGGAAGGGGGAATGAGCAGTTCTTC
CASSVLAGRGNEQFF
>NA|TRBV5-1|TRBJ1-2
TGCGCCAGCAGCTTGGGGGGGGACGGCTATGGCTACACCTTC
CASSLGGDGYGYTF
>NA|TRBV14|TRBJ2-3
TGTGCCAGCAGTCAAGGGGGAGGAGATACGCAGTATTTT
CASSQGGGDTQYF
>NA|TRBV25-1|TRBJ2-7
TGTGCCAGCAGTGCCCCAAATAGGGAGTACGAGCAGTACTTC
CASSAPNREYEQYF
>TRBD1|TRBV30|TRBJ2-7
TGTGCCTGGAAGACAGGGCCCTACGAGCAGTACTTC
CAWKTGPYEQYF
>NA|TRBV28|TRBJ1-2
TGTGCCAGCACCCCGAACGTTTCGGGTTCTGGCTACACCTTC
CASTPNVSGSGYTF
>TRBD2|TRBV5-4|TRBJ2-1
TGTGCCAGCAGCCTTAGCGGGAGTTCAGATGAGCAGTTCTTC
CASSLSGSSDEQFF
>TRBD1|TRBV28|TRBJ2-1
TGTGCCAGCAGGGTGACAGGGCCTAGGAATGAGCAGTTCTTC
CASRVTGPRNEQFF
>TRBD1|TRBV30|TRBJ1-2
TGTGCCTGGACGTCGGGACAGGGCCCCGGGAACTATGGCTACACCTTC
CAWTSGQGPGNYGYTF
>NA|TRBV5-5|TRBJ1-5
TGTGCCAGCAGCTTGGGGGCGAAGTGGAGCAATCAGCCCCAGCATTTT
CASSLGAKWSNQPQHF
>NA|TRBV4-3|TRBJ1-1
TGCGCCAGCAGCCAAGAGCTCCAGGGGAGATTGAACACTGAAGCTTTCTTT
CASSQELQGRLNTEAFF
>TRBD1|TRBV29-1|TRBJ2-5
TGCAGCGTTGAGCACAGGGGGATCCAAGAGACCCAGTACTTC
CSVEHRGIQETQYF
>TRBD1|TRBV7-9|TRBJ2-7
TGTGCCAGCAGCTTACTCGGACAGGGGGCTATCTTC
CASSLLGQGAIF